The entry that follows covers one T cell receptor (beta chain) sequence. As yet, its antigen is unknown. Germline assignment: CDR1 SGHDT and CDR2 YYEEEE. V lost 4 bases, J lost 0 bases, and 2 bases stayed unmatched. The CDR3 totals 14 residues. This sample was taken from a study of STAT5B mutations in CD4+ large granular lymphocyte leukemia. General study results and limits: TRBV06-family usage was enriched in top patient clones (8/27) versus controls (2/35). CD4-sorted patient repertoires seemed more clonal than healthy CD4+ repertoires.

Buffy coats from healthy blood donors served as controls. The table came from immunoSEQ multiplex PCR; TCRdb's copy has only in-frame clones and leaves some out. The table includes just under 35,000 clones, about 70% detected once. The source of this sequence is a human donor in good health. The gene calls are TRBV5-6 and TRBJ1-1; 8 positions agree with TRBD1. Sequenced sample: CD4+ T cells from blood buffy coats. This CDR3 reads CASSVDRVNTEAFF. CDR3 DNA: TGTGCCAGCAGCGTGGACAGGGTGAACACTGAAGCTTTCTTT.